This is a list of T cell receptor beta chains from one sample in a study of OX40 agonist ivuxolimab in advanced cancers. Measured with immunoSEQ multiplex PCR; TCRdb has only the in-frame clones, and not every one. The table has tens of thousands of clones, roughly 90% seen once. Sample: CD4+ or CD8+ T cells sorted from blood, taken in a trial of the OX40 agonist ivuxolimab. These receptors all stem from an adult with an advanced solid tumor such as melanoma, head and neck, liver or kidney cancer. Each CDR3 is given with its conserved first and last residue. A D gene is named only where the DNA matches it firmly. The listing skips clone size in some rows; elsewhere it reads once, few, many or a size class.

d_gene,abundance,v_gene,j_gene,CDR3nt,CDR3aa
NA,NA,TRBV27,TRBJ2-5,TGTGCCAGCAAGGAGGGAGTAAGCCAAGAGACCCAGTACTTC,CASKEGVSQETQYF
NA,NA,TRBV28,TRBJ2-3,TGTGCCAGCAAAGAGAGCCACAGGGCATATGAGGATACAGATACGCAGTATTTT,CASKESHRAYEDTDTQYF
NA,NA,TRBV7-9,TRBJ2-1,TGTGCCAGCAGCTTAGGCAAGGGGGGAGGGATTCAGCAGTTCTTC,CASSLGKGGGIQQFF
TRBD2,NA,TRBV7-9,TRBJ2-3,TGTGCCAGCAGCTTACCTAGCGGGAGCTCAGATACGCAGTATTTT,CASSLPSGSSDTQYF
NA,once,TRBV10-3,TRBJ1-1,TGTGCCATCAGTGAGTCGGAGGGAACTGAAGCTTTCTTT,CAISESEGTEAFF
NA,NA,TRBV7-9,TRBJ1-6,TGTGCCAGCAGCGCCGGGACAACGTATAATTCACCCCTCCACTTT,CASSAGTTYNSPLHF
NA,NA,TRBV28,TRBJ1-2,TGTGCCAGCAGTTTTACAGAAAACTATGGCTACACCTTC,CASSFTENYGYTF
NA,NA,TRBV2,TRBJ2-7,TGTGCCAGCAGTACCCGCCAGGGGGGGCGGTACGAGCAGTACTTC,CASSTRQGGRYEQYF
TRBD1,NA,TRBV19,TRBJ1-2,TGTGCCAGTAGTACCCGGGACAGGGACCTCTATGGCTACACCTTC,CASSTRDRDLYGYTF
TRBD2,NA,TRBV11-2,TRBJ2-7,TGTGCCAGCAGCTCGGCTAGCGGGGGGTACGAGCAGTACTTC,CASSSASGGYEQYF
NA,NA,TRBV7-9,TRBJ2-7,TGTGCCAGCAGCTCCACAGCCTACGAGCAGTACTTC,CASSSTAYEQYF